The 27 T cell receptor beta chains below all came from one sample that was sequenced in a study of T cells in Graves' hyperthyroidism and ophthalmopathy. The source material, RNA transcripts, was used to amplify TCR beta CDR3 regions. The HTBI primer set drove a first-round RT-PCR of the TCR CDR3. TCRdb reanalysed the multiplex PCR reads using MiXCR and keeps one entry per CDR3 protein. The data hold about 160,000 distinct CDR3 sequences, with less than 10% observed a single time. Sequenced input: blood. Source of these receptors: a woman under 30 with Graves' hyperthyroidism that later progressed to Graves' ophthalmopathy.

This clonotype was seen at least ten times. The rearrangement joins TRBV5-6 to TRBJ2-7; 11 nucleotides match TRBD1. Germline-derived CDR1 and CDR2 are SGHDT and YYEEEE. This CDR3 spans 17 amino acids. After removal of 1 base from V and 2 bases from J, the junction contained 8 bases not matched to a gene. The CDR3 DNA sequence: TGTGCCAGCAGCTTGTACAATTGGGGACAGGGGGCCTACGAGCAGTACTTC. It is translated as CASSLYNWGQGAYEQYF.

This clonotype was detected ten times or more. The rearrangement links TRBV6-1 to TRBJ1-2, with TRBD1 identical over 8 bases. The CDR3 covers 12 residues. J lost 8 bases, V lost 8 bases, and 7 bases had no gene match. Germline V CDR1 and CDR2: MNHNS, SASEGT. For the CDR3, the DNA is TGTGCCAGCGCCCGGGACAGGTTGGGCTACACCTTC. Amino acid sequence: CASARDRLGYTF.

This clonotype was detected ten times or more. V gene TRBV11-3 combines with J gene TRBJ2-1; D is unresolved. The CDR3 length is 13 residues. V dropped 5 bases and J dropped 4 bases, with 9 bases sitting between them. Germline assignment: CDR1 SGHNT and CDR2 YENEEA. CDR3 protein: CASSTPGYNEQFF. The CDR3, as DNA: TGTGCCAGCAGCACTCCAGGTTACAATGAGCAGTTCTTC.

This sequence joins TRBV29-1 and TRBJ2-7; D ambiguous. CDR1 is SQVTM and CDR2 is ANQGSEA in the germline V gene. The CDR3 has 18 amino acids. Deletions cut 2 bases from V and 0 bases from J, with 23 bases between. CDR3 protein: CSVENPSFSAWSSYEQYF. CDR3 in DNA: TGCAGCGTTGAAAACCCATCCTTTTCGGCGTGGAGCTCCTACGAGCAGTACTTC.

This clonotype was counted ten times or more. The genes are TRBV6-5 and TRBJ1-4, with 8 bases that match TRBD1. This CDR3 contains 14 residues. Germline V lookup: CDR1 MNHEY, CDR2 SVGAGI. V gave up 2 bases and J gave up 6 bases; unmatched junction bases: 2. The CDR3 loop reads CASSYGRGHEKLFF. CDR3 bases: TGTGCCAGCAGTTACGGCAGGGGGCATGAAAAACTGTTTTTT.

This clonotype was picked up many times. The gene calls are TRBV7-9 and TRBJ1-6, with unresolved D. Trimming stripped 3 bases from V and 7 bases from J, with 10 bases between. Germline loops: CDR1 SEHNR, CDR2 FQNEAQ (reference sequence). The CDR3 consists of 14 residues. The DNA for the CDR3 is TGTGCCAGCAGCTTTTCACTTGGGAATTCACCCCTCCACTTT. It encodes CASSFSLGNSPLHF.

This clonotype was seen at least ten times. The CDR3 nucleotides read TGTGCCAGCAGCTTAGATAGAACTTGGGGCTACACCTTC. Amino acid sequence: CASSLDRTWGYTF. V usage is TRBV7-3 and J usage is TRBJ1-2, with unresolved D. CDR3 length: 13 amino acids. Between the trimmed V and J ends, which lost 2 bases and 8 bases, there was a span of 12 bases. CDR1 is SGHTA, CDR2 FQGTGA, per germline. Looking up the rest from reference TRBV7-3 and TRBJ1-2 gives the full variable domain: GAGVSQTPSNKVTEKGKYVELRCDPISGHTALYWYRQSLGQGPEFLIYFQGTGAADDSGLPNDRFFAVRPEGSVSTLKIQRTERGDSAVYLCASSLDRTWGYTFGSGTRLTVV.

This clonotype was seen at least ten times. The rearrangement joins TRBV4-1 to TRBJ2-7; D unclear. The CDR3 is 15 residues long. The V end lost 1 base, the J end lost 3 bases, and 13 bases lay between the germline ends. Germline V gives CDR1 MGHRA, CDR2 YSYEKL. CDR3 bases: TGCGCCAGCAGCCAAGGCTTGGTCGGAAGCTACGAGCAGTACTTC. This sequence encodes CASSQGLVGSYEQYF.

At least ten counts were recorded for this clonotype. The chain links TRBV7-8 to TRBJ2-2; D is perhaps TRBD1 (7 bases). Germline CDR1 is SGHVS and CDR2 is FQNEAQ. This CDR3 is built from 15 residues. Trimming cost V 1 base and J 4 bases, with 10 bases left between them. CDR3 in DNA: TGTGCCAGCAGCTTAGTCCAGGGGGGCACCGGGGAGCTGTTTTTT. Protein product: CASSLVQGGTGELFF.

This clonotype came up many times. The chain is built from TRBV7-3 and TRBJ2-3, with D tentatively TRBD2 (5 bases). Between the trimmed V and J ends, which lost 5 bases and 2 bases, there was a span of 14 bases. Germline CDR1 SGHTA, CDR2 FQGTGA. The CDR3 has 15 residues. The CDR3 DNA follows: TGTGCCAGCAGCCCTATGACTACCTACACAGATACGCAGTATTTT. As protein: CASSPMTTYTDTQYF.

This clonotype was recorded many times. DNA for the CDR3: TGTGCCAGCAGTCGACTAGCGGGGGACACCGGGGAGCTGTTTTTT. Its protein is CASSRLAGDTGELFF. The chain carries TRBV6-1 and TRBJ2-2, with TRBD2 matching 12 bases. The CDR3 extends over 15 amino acids. Germline lookup yields CDR1 MNHNS and CDR2 SASEGT. V shed 5 bases, J shed 3 bases, and the junction held 1 base outside the gene matches.

This clonotype was detected only a few times. The rearrangement uses TRBV15 and TRBJ1-1; 8 nucleotides agree with TRBD1. After removal of 3 bases from V and 4 bases from J, the junction contained 7 bases not matched to a gene. The CDR3 totals 15 residues. Germline assignment: CDR1 LNHNV and CDR2 YYDKDF (reference sequence). CDR3 region: CATSSPGTGGTEAFF. The CDR3 bases are TGTGCCACCAGCAGCCCGGGGACAGGCGGCACTGAAGCTTTCTTT.

Concerning this clonotype itself: A read error may explain this, as a much larger clone is one base away. This chain's CDR3 is CASSLTTGVYGYAF. CDR3 nucleotides: TGTGCCAGCAGTTTGACAACAGGGGTCTATGGCTACGCCTTC. This chain links TRBV28 with TRBJ1-2, with 7 bases fitting TRBD1. The germline V gene encodes CDR1 MDHEN and CDR2 SYDVKM. This CDR3 region has 14 residues.

This rearrangement joins TRBV28 to TRBJ2-3, with 8 bases matching TRBD2. The J segment lost 2 bases and the V segment lost 5 bases, leaving 12 bases of the junction unmatched. The CDR3 contains 17 residues. Germline values: CDR1 MDHEN, CDR2 SYDVKM. Here the CDR3 reads CASSTYVSGSTTDTQYF. In nucleotides, the CDR3 is TGTGCCAGCAGTACATACGTAAGCGGGAGCACCACAGATACGCAGTATTTT. Full variable domain (missing parts from reference TRBV28 and TRBJ2-3): DVKVTQSSRYLVKRTGEKVFLECVQDMDHENMFWYRQDPGLGLRLIYFSYDVKMKEKGDIPEGYSVSREKKERFSLILESASTNQTSMYLCASSTYVSGSTTDTQYFGPGTRLTVL.

The chain recombines TRBV9 with TRBJ1-4; D remains ambiguous. Trimming took 0 bases from V and 12 from J, leaving 9 bases between them. This CDR3 contains 12 residues. In germline, CDR1 is SGDLS, CDR2 YYNGEE. CDR3 loop: CASSVEGTQLFF. The CDR3 nucleotides are TGTGCCAGCAGCGTAGAGGGTACGCAACTGTTTTTT.

This chain links TRBV6-1 with TRBJ2-1; no definite D call. The V and J ends lost 6 bases and 4 bases respectively, with 16 bases between them. Germline V gene sequence: CDR1 MNHNS, CDR2 SASEGT. This CDR3 has 15 residues. CDR3 sequence reads: CASRLSANVYNEQFF. In nucleotides, the CDR3 is TGTGCCAGCAGACTATCAGCCAATGTTTACAATGAGCAGTTCTTC.

With respect to this clonotype: Just one base apart from a much larger clone, this may be a read error. The chain uses TRBV30 and TRBJ1-1; D is unresolved. CDR1 is GTSNPN and CDR2 is SVGIG in the germline V gene (reference sequence). This CDR3 has 12 amino acids. CDR3: CAWRDRITEASF. CDR3 DNA sequence: TGTGCCTGGAGGGATAGGATCACTGAAGCTTCCTTT. Full variable domain (outside the CDR3, taken from reference TRBV30 and TRBJ1-1): SQTIHQWPATLVQPVGSPLSLECTVEGTSNPNLYWYRQAAGRGLQLLFYSVGIGQISSEVPQNLSASRPQDRQFILSSKKLLLSDSGFYLCAWRDRITEASFGQGTRLTVV.

At least ten counts were recorded for this clonotype. The J gene is TRBJ2-7, the V gene TRBV11-2; perhaps TRBD1 as D (5 bases). Between the trimmed V and J ends, which lost 4 bases and 2 bases, there was a span of 12 bases. CDR1 and CDR2 (germline): SGHAT, FQNNGV. The CDR3 covers 14 residues. In DNA, the CDR3 is TGTGCCAGCAGCTCCTACGCAGGGACCTACGAGCAGTACTTC. Encoded protein: CASSSYAGTYEQYF.

This clonotype has ten or more counts. This rearrangement joins TRBV19 to TRBJ1-5; the match to TRBD1 covers 9 bases. Per the germline V gene, CDR1 is LNHDA and CDR2 is SQIVND (reference sequence). The trim removed 6 bases at V and 8 bases at J, leaving 8 bases unmatched. This CDR3 spans 14 amino acids. This CDR3 is CASSSTGGGKPQHF. CDR3 sequence (DNA): TGTGCCAGTAGCTCGACAGGGGGGGGTAAGCCCCAGCATTTT.

This clonotype was seen a few times. The chain employs TRBV20-1 and TRBJ2-3; 12 bases match TRBD2. Trimming removed 7 bases from V and 7 bases from J; junction bases left unmatched: 6. Germline V lookup: CDR1 DFQATT, CDR2 SNEGSKA (reference sequence). The CDR3 runs to 13 residues. This chain's CDR3 is CSVLAGGVYTQYF. CDR3 DNA sequence: TGCAGTGTACTAGCGGGGGGAGTTTATACGCAGTATTTT.

The sample holds many counts of this clonotype. The V call is TRBV12-3 or TRBV12-4, the J call TRBJ2-3; 11 nucleotides agree with TRBD2. The CDR3 loop spans 21 amino acids. V shed 6 bases, J shed 6 bases, and the junction held 26 bases outside the gene matches. CDR3 loop: CASSFALLPGLAVGGGDTQYF. Here the CDR3 DNA reads TGTGCCAGCAGCTTCGCATTATTACCGGGACTAGCGGTGGGTGGAGGTGATACGCAGTATTTT.

The genes are TRBV20-1 and TRBJ1-5; D is possibly TRBD1 (5 bases). The CDR3 consists of 15 residues. V lost 3 bases, J lost 0 bases, and 12 bases lay in between. The V gene's germline CDR1 is DFQATT and CDR2 SNEGSKA (reference sequence). The CDR3 DNA sequence: TGCAGTGCTAGTACCAGGGAATATAGCAATCAGCCCCAGCATTTT. Amino acid sequence: CSASTREYSNQPQHF.

In its sample, this clonotype was seen many times. The chain links TRBV7-9 to TRBJ1-2; D possibly corresponds to TRBD1 (6 bases). This CDR3 comprises 13 residues. Germline CDR1 and CDR2: SEHNR and FQNEAQ (reference sequence). The V gene lost 3 bases and the J gene lost 5 bases, with 10 bases spanning the gap. CDR3 amino acids: CASSLTGLYGYTF. The CDR3 region has the DNA TGTGCCAGCAGCTTGACAGGTTTATATGGCTACACCTTC.

In its sample, this clonotype was seen many times. This rearrangement joins TRBV20-1 to TRBJ2-5; possible D gene TRBD2, 6 bases. Germline V gene data show CDR1 as DFQATT and CDR2 as SNEGSKA (reference sequence). With 1 base removed from V and 2 bases from J, the gap between germline ends came to 20 bases. There are 17 residues in the CDR3. The CDR3 region has the DNA TGCAGTGCTAGAGTCGGGGGTAGACGAGAATTTCAAGAGACCCAGTACTTC. This encodes CSARVGGRREFQETQYF.

This clonotype turned up a few times. V and J are TRBV19 and TRBJ1-1, with 9 bases fitting TRBD1. Germline assignment: CDR1 LNHDA and CDR2 SQIVND (reference sequence). Trimming took 2 bases from V and 4 from J; bases not matched to a gene: 2. This CDR3 is 14 amino acids long. In nucleotides, the CDR3 is TGTGCCAGTAGTATAAAGGGACAGGGCACTGAAGCTTTCTTT. Translation: CASSIKGQGTEAFF.

This clonotype was seen at least ten times. V is TRBV28 and J is TRBJ1-6, with 7 bases identical to TRBD1. This CDR3 has 15 amino acids. Germline CDR1 is MDHEN and CDR2 is SYDVKM. V gave up 4 bases and J gave up 9 bases; unmatched junction bases: 9. CDR3 protein: CASSSPTGVISPLHF. CDR3 sequence (DNA): TGTGCCAGCAGTTCCCCCACAGGGGTAATTTCACCCCTCCACTTT.

This clonotype turned up a few times. This sequence joins TRBV18 and TRBJ2-1; no clear D gene. Looked up from germline, CDR1 is KGHSH and CDR2 is LQKENI. V gave up 0 bases and J gave up 5 bases, with 11 bases separating them. The CDR3 spans 15 residues. This CDR3 is CASSPPFAQNNEQFF. The CDR3, as DNA: TGTGCCAGCTCACCACCGTTCGCACAAAACAATGAGCAGTTCTTC.